Shown below are 27 T cell receptor beta chains from a single sample sequenced in a study of siplizumab effects on memory and regulatory T cells. Using immunoSEQ multiplex PCR, the repertoire was profiled, and TCRdb retains in-frame clones only, with some absent. The data contain about 26,000 clones, roughly 82% of them singletons. Sample: memory CD4+ T cells sorted from blood. The receptors come from a human donor in good health.

V and J are TRBV13 and TRBJ1-5, with D perhaps TRBD1 (5 bases). The CDR3 consists of 13 residues. From germline, CDR1 is PRHDT and CDR2 FYEKMQ (reference sequence). V lost 3 bases and J lost 7, with 10 bases in between. CDR3 sequence: CASSLRGVQPQHF. The CDR3 region has the DNA TGTGCCAGCAGCTTGCGGGGGGTCCAGCCCCAGCATTTT.

V usage is TRBV30 and J usage is TRBJ1-1; the D gene is possibly TRBD1 (5 bases). This CDR3 has 13 residues. V was shortened by 2 bases and J by 0 bases, with 7 bases between the two germline ends. From germline, CDR1 is GTSNPN and CDR2 SVGIG (reference sequence). DNA for the CDR3: TGTGCCTGGAGTCGACAGCTGAACACTGAAGCTTTCTTT. This encodes CAWSRQLNTEAFF.

The CDR3 nucleotides are TGTGCCTGGAGAGAGAACTACTCTGGAAACACCATATATTTT. Translating gives CAWRENYSGNTIYF. V and J are TRBV30 and TRBJ1-3, with D unresolved. The CDR3 loop spans 14 amino acids. Germline V gives CDR1 GTSNPN, CDR2 SVGIG (reference sequence). V was cut by 3 bases and J by 0 bases, with 9 bases left in between.

The chain links TRBV7-9 to TRBJ1-1; D unclear. Germline values: CDR1 SEHNR, CDR2 FQNEAQ (reference sequence). V was clipped by 5 bases and J by 1 base, with 11 bases between them. The length of the CDR3 is 14 residues. The CDR3 here is CASSPRERNTEAFF. In DNA form, the CDR3 reads TGTGCCAGCAGCCCCCGGGAGCGGAACACTGAAGCTTTCTTT.

The chain recombines TRBV2 with TRBJ2-5; D unclear. There are 10 residues in the CDR3. V was cut by 4 bases and J by 7 bases, with 4 bases left in between. Germline CDR1 is SNHLY and CDR2 is FYNNEI. CDR3 loop: CASSGGTQYF. In DNA form, the CDR3 reads TGTGCCAGCAGTGGAGGGACCCAGTACTTC.

The rearrangement joins TRBV7-8 to TRBJ2-7; tentative D call: TRBD1 (5 bases). Germline CDR1 and CDR2: SGHVS and FQNEAQ. CDR3 size: 12 residues. Trimming took 4 bases from V and 4 from J, leaving 8 bases between them. The CDR3 DNA is TGTGCCAGCAGCTCGACAGATTACGAGCAGTACTTC. Protein product: CASSSTDYEQYF.

This chain connects TRBV7-3 to TRBJ1-1; 7 bases align to TRBD1. In germline, CDR1 is SGHTA, CDR2 FQGTGA. This CDR3 has 14 residues. The ends lost 4 bases at V and 1 base at J; junction bases unmatched: 3. DNA of the CDR3: TGTGCCAGCAGCTCTGCAGGGGGGAACACTGAAGCTTTCTTT. Its protein is CASSSAGGNTEAFF.

CDR3 loop: CASSLGLTGSNEKLFF. The CDR3, as DNA: TGTGCCAGCAGCCTAGGGTTGACAGGGTCTAATGAAAAACTGTTTTTT. The V call is TRBV7-9, the J call TRBJ1-4; 7 bases are a match to TRBD1. The V gene's germline CDR1 is SEHNR and CDR2 FQNEAQ (reference sequence). V lost 5 bases, J lost 3 bases, and 9 bases stayed unmatched. The CDR3 runs 16 residues.

Only a few counts were recorded for this clone. J is TRBJ2-7 and V is TRBV6-1; TRBD1 matches at 8 bases. The CDR3 has 14 residues. V trimming: 5 bases; J trimming: 2 bases; junction bases outside the gene matches: 5. Germline V gene data show CDR1 as MNHNS and CDR2 as SASEGT. The CDR3 region is CASSRTQGAYEQYF. Written as DNA, the CDR3 is TGTGCCAGCAGTAGAACACAGGGGGCCTACGAGCAGTACTTC.

This clone has more than one count but fewer than ten. The rearrangement uses TRBV5-1 and TRBJ2-7; either TRBD1 or TRBD2 may fit D (5 bases each). Trimming stripped 4 bases from V and 6 bases from J, with 14 bases between. The length of the CDR3 is 13 residues. Looked up from germline, CDR1 is SGHRS and CDR2 is YFSETQ. The CDR3 loop is CASSRDWGSEQYF. The CDR3 bases are TGCGCCAGCAGCAGGGATTGGGGGTCCGAGCAGTACTTC.

The gene calls are TRBV7-3 and TRBJ1-1; maybe TRBD1 (6 bases). The germline V gene has CDR1 SGHTA and CDR2 FQGTGA. V dropped 4 bases and J dropped 4 bases, with 16 bases sitting between them. The CDR3 runs 15 residues. Written as DNA, the CDR3 is TGTGCCAGCAGCTCCTACGGGGGCGGGAGCACTGAAGCTTTCTTT. Translation: CASSSYGGGSTEAFF.

Comments on this clone: Since a far larger clone is one base different, this is likely a read error. Other DNA sequences in this specimen translate into the identical CDR3. The genes are TRBV5-8 and TRBJ1-1; D is ambiguous. Trimming removed 4 bases at V and 2 bases at J, with 9 bases between. CDR3 length equals 13 residues. The germline CDR1 and CDR2 sequences are SGHTS and YDEGEE. CDR3 region: CASSRTGNTEAFF. CDR3 DNA sequence: TGTGCCAGCAGCAGGACGGGTAACACTGAAGCTTTCTTT.

The sample holds one count of this clone. The chain has TRBV30 and TRBJ1-2; D not certain. Germline V gives CDR1 GTSNPN, CDR2 SVGIG (reference sequence). The CDR3 has 11 residues. V was pared by 3 bases and J by 8 bases, with 10 bases between. CDR3 sequence reads: CAWSRVRGYTF. Here the CDR3 DNA reads TGTGCCTGGAGCCGTGTGAGGGGCTACACCTTC.

This sequence joins TRBV5-5 and TRBJ1-5; D call uncertain. The V end was cut by 2 bases, the J end by 0 bases, with 6 bases between. The CDR3 is 14 residues long. Germline V gives CDR1 SGHKS, CDR2 YYEKEE (reference sequence). The CDR3 reads CASSFQYSNQPQHF. The CDR3 DNA follows: TGTGCCAGCAGCTTCCAATATAGCAATCAGCCCCAGCATTTT.

The chain recombines TRBV2 with TRBJ1-3, with 7 nucleotides matching TRBD1. With V trimmed by 6 bases and J by 1 base, 3 bases remained unmatched. In germline, CDR1 is SNHLY, CDR2 FYNNEI. The CDR3 extends over 14 amino acids. The CDR3 DNA reads TGTGCCAGCAGGGGGACAGTTTCTGGAAACACCATATATTTT. Protein sequence: CASRGTVSGNTIYF.

The chain uses TRBV7-9 and TRBJ2-2, with D maybe TRBD1 (6 bases). This CDR3 has 14 amino acids. Trimming stripped 2 bases from V and 7 bases from J, with 11 bases between. CDR1 and CDR2 from the germline V gene are SEHNR and FQNEAQ (reference sequence). CDR3 protein: CASSLSRGGGELFF. CDR3 DNA sequence: TGTGCCAGCAGCTTATCGAGAGGGGGCGGGGAGCTGTTTTTT. Supplemented by reference TRBV7-9 and TRBJ2-2, the full variable domain reads DTGVSQNPRHKITKRGQNVTFRCDPISEHNRLYWYRQTLGQGPEFLTYFQNEAQLEKSRLLSDRFSAERPKGSFSTLEIQRTEQGDSAMYLCASSLSRGGGELFFGEGSRLTVL.

The rearrangement uses TRBV6-5 and TRBJ1-2; 7 bases match TRBD1. V lost 4 bases and J lost 6; bases outside the gene matches: 5. The germline gives CDR1 MNHEY, CDR2 SVGAGI. The CDR3 is made up of 13 amino acids. This CDR3 is CASSSDRIDGYTF. The CDR3 DNA sequence: TGTGCCAGCAGTTCGGACAGGATCGATGGCTACACCTTC.

The chain is built from TRBV9 and TRBJ1-2; D ambiguous. CDR1 SGDLS and CDR2 YYNGEE come from the germline V gene. Trimming left V 0 bases short and J 4 bases short, with 13 bases between. The CDR3 spans 15 residues. The CDR3 region has the DNA TGTGCCAGCAGCGTAGCCCCACGAATGGGCTATGGCTACACCTTC. This encodes CASSVAPRMGYGYTF.

The chain has TRBV6-1 and TRBJ2-2; 7 bases align to TRBD1. V shed 8 bases and J 6 bases; nucleotides not matched to a gene: 9. This CDR3 contains 14 residues. Per the germline V gene, CDR1 is MNHNS and CDR2 is SASEGT. The CDR3 DNA reads as TGTGCCAGCTCAGCAGTACAGGGGTCCGGGGAGCTGTTTTTT. Amino acid sequence: CASSAVQGSGELFF.

This chain connects TRBV29-1 to TRBJ1-3; possible D gene TRBD1, 5 bases. Deletions cut 5 bases from V and 2 bases from J, with 10 bases between. From germline, CDR1 is SQVTM and CDR2 ANQGSEA. The CDR3 totals 13 residues. The CDR3 region is CSVMGRAGNTIYF. CDR3 bases: TGCAGCGTTATGGGCAGGGCTGGAAACACCATATATTTT. The full variable domain, completed using reference TRBV29-1 and TRBJ1-3, is SAVISQKPSRDICQRGTSLTIQCQVDSQVTMMFWYRQQPGQSLTLIATANQGSEATYESGFVIDKFPISRPNLTFSTLTVSNMSPEDSSIYLCSVMGRAGNTIYFGEGSWLTVV.

The chain combines TRBV21-1 with TRBJ1-4. TRBV21-1 is a known pseudogene. This CDR3 region has 12 residues. Here the CDR3 DNA reads TGTGCCAGCAGCACTAATGACGAAAAACTGTTTTTT. Residues: CASSTNDEKLFF.

The CDR3 is CASSASFPQAAVGNEQFF. In DNA form, the CDR3 reads TGTGCCAGCAGCGCGTCGTTCCCCCAAGCCGCCGTGGGGAATGAGCAGTTCTTC. The chain uses TRBV7-6 and TRBJ2-1; D not certain. The germline gives CDR1 SGHVS, CDR2 FNYEAQ. This CDR3 region has 18 residues. V shed 5 bases and J shed 7 bases, with 27 bases lying between them.

This rearrangement joins TRBV29-1 to TRBJ1-4, with D perhaps TRBD1 (6 bases). Deletions cut 6 bases from V and 4 bases from J, with 15 bases between. Germline CDR1 and CDR2: SQVTM and ANQGSEA. The CDR3 runs to 14 residues. CDR3 bases: TGCAGCGTGAAACAGACAGGTAGTAATGAAAAACTGTTTTTT. Protein: CSVKQTGSNEKLFF. The variable domain in full, with the rest retrieved from reference TRBV29-1 and TRBJ1-4, is SAVISQKPSRDICQRGTSLTIQCQVDSQVTMMFWYRQQPGQSLTLIATANQGSEATYESGFVIDKFPISRPNLTFSTLTVSNMSPEDSSIYLCSVKQTGSNEKLFFGSGTQLSVL.

Note on this clone: One junction end disagrees with the germline gene, perhaps due to a read error. This chain uses TRBV7-9 with TRBJ1-2; no clear D. The CDR3 has 14 residues. Germline CDR1 SEHNR, CDR2 FQNEAQ (reference sequence). The CDR3 is CASGLTEAAGGYTF. CDR3 DNA sequence: TGCGCCAGCGGCCTCACTGAGGCTGCAGGTGGCTACACCTTC.

This chain links TRBV19 with TRBJ2-5; TRBD1 agrees at 7 bases. This CDR3 contains 14 residues. In germline, CDR1 is LNHDA, CDR2 SQIVND (reference sequence). The junction had 5 bases not matched to a gene; V was cut back by 6 bases and J by 1 base. The CDR3 spells CASRAGTAQETQYF. CDR3 nucleotide sequence: TGTGCCAGTAGGGCCGGGACAGCCCAAGAGACCCAGTACTTC. Filled out from reference TRBV19 and TRBJ2-5, the complete variable domain reads DGGITQSPKYLFRKEGQNVTLSCEQNLNHDAMYWYRQDPGQGLRLIYYSQIVNDFQKGDIAEGYSVSREKKESFPLTVTSAQKNPTAFYLCASRAGTAQETQYFGPGTRLLVL.

The chain is built from TRBV7-3 and TRBJ1-3, with unresolved D. Germline CDR1 and CDR2: SGHTA and FQGTGA. This CDR3 comprises 13 residues. Between the trimmed V and J ends, which lost 0 bases and 4 bases, there was a span of 4 bases. In DNA, the CDR3 is TGTGCCAGCAGCTTAACTGACGGAAACACCATATATTTT. Translated: CASSLTDGNTIYF.

This chain uses TRBV6-5 with TRBJ1-1; a possible D gene is TRBD1 (6 bases). V was shortened by 4 bases and J by 7 bases, with 16 bases between the two germline ends. CDR3 size: 14 residues. Germline values: CDR1 MNHEY, CDR2 SVGAGI. The CDR3 region has the DNA TGTGCCAGCAGTTGGAGACGGGGGGCTGATGAAGCTTTCTTT. It encodes CASSWRRGADEAFF.